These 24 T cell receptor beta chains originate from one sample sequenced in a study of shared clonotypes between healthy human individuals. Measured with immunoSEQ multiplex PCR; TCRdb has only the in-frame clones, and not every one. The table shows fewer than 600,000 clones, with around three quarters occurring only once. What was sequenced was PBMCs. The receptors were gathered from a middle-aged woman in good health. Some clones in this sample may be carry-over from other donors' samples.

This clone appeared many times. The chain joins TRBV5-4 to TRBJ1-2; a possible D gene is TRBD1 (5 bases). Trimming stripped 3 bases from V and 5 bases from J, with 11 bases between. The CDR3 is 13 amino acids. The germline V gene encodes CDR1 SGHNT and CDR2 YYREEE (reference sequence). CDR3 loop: CASSSTGPYGYTF. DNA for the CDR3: TGTGCCAGCAGCTCCACAGGTCCTTATGGCTACACCTTC.

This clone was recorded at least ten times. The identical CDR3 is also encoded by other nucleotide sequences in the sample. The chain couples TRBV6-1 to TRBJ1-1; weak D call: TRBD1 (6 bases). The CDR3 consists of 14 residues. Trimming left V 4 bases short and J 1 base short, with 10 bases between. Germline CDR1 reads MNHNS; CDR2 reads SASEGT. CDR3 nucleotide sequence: TGTGCCAGCAGTGGAGCACAGGGGAACACTGAAGCTTTCTTT. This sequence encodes CASSGAQGNTEAFF.

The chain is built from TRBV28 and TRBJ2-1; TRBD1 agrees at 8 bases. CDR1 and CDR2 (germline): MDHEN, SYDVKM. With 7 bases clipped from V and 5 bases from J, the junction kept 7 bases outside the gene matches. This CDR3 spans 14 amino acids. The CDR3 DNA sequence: TGTGCCAGCATCTGGACAGGGAGGAACAATGAGCAGTTCTTC. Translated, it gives CASIWTGRNNEQFF.

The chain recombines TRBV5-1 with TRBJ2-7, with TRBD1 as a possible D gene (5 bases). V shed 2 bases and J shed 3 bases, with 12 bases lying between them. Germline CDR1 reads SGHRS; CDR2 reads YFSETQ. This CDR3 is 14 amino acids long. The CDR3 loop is CASSFRDRDYEQYF. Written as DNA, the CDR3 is TGCGCCAGCAGCTTCCGCGACAGAGACTACGAGCAGTACTTC.

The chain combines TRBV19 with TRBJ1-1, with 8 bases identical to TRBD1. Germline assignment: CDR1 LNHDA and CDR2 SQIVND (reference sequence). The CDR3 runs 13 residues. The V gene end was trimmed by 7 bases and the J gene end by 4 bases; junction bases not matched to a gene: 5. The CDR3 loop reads CASKPRGPTEAFF. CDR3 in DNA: TGTGCCAGTAAGCCCAGGGGGCCCACTGAAGCTTTCTTT.

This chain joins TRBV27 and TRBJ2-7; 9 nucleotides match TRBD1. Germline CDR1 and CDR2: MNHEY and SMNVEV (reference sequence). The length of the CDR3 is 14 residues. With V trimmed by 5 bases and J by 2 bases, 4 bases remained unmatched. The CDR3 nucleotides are TGTGCCAGCAGTGCGGGACAGGGCACCTACGAGCAGTACTTC. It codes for CASSAGQGTYEQYF.

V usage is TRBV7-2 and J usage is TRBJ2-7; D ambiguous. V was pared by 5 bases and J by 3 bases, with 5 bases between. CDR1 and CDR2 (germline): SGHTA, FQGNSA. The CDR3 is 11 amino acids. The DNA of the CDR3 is TGTGCCAGCAGCCTAGACTACGAGCAGTACTTC. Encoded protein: CASSLDYEQYF.

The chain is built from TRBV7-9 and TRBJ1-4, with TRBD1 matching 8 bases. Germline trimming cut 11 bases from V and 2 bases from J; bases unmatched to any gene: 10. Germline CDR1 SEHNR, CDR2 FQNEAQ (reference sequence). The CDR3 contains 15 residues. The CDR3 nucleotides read TGTGCCTCAACAACAGGGGGGGCGACTAATGAAAAACTGTTTTTT. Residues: CASTTGGATNEKLFF.

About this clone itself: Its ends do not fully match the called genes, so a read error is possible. The CDR3 protein is CASSLGRSDTQYF. The CDR3, as DNA: TGTGCTAGCAGCTTAGGCCGAAGCGATACGCAGTATTTT. The chain has TRBV7-7 and TRBJ2-3; D gene unclear. The CDR3 length is 13 residues. CDR1 and CDR2 from the germline V gene are SSHAT and FNYEAQ (reference sequence).

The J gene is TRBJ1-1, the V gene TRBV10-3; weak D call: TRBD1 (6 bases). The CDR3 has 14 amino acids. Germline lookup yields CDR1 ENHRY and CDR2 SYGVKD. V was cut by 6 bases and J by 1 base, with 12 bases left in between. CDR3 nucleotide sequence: TGTGCCATCAGCCTAGGGGGACCGAACACTGAAGCTTTCTTT. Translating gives CAISLGGPNTEAFF.

CDR3 amino acids: CASSFGAHTDTQYF. CDR3 nucleotide sequence: TGTGCCAGCAGCTTTGGAGCACACACAGATACGCAGTATTTT. The chain is built from TRBV7-8 and TRBJ2-3; D is ambiguous. Germline V lookup: CDR1 SGHVS, CDR2 FQNEAQ. Trimming stripped 3 bases from V and 2 bases from J, with 9 bases between. This CDR3 comprises 14 residues.

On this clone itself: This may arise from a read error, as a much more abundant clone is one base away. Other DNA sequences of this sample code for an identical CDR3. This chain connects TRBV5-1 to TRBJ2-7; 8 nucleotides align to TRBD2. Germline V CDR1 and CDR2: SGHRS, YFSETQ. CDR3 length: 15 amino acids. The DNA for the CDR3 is TGCGCCAGCAGCTCGCTTCCGGGAGGGCCCTACGAGCAGTATTTC. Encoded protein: CASSSLPGGPYEQYF.

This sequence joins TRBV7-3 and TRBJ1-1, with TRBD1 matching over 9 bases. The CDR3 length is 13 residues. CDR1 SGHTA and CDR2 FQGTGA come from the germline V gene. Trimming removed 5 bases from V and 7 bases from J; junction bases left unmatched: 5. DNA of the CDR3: TGTGCCAGCAGCCCGAGACAGGGGGGTGAAGCTTTCTTT. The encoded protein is CASSPRQGGEAFF.

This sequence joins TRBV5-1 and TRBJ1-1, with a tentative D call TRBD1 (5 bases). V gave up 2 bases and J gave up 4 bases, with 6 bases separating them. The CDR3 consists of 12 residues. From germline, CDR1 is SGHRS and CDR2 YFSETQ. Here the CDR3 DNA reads TGCGCCAGCAGCTTTGGGGGCACTGAAGCTTTCTTT. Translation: CASSFGGTEAFF.

DNA for the CDR3: TGTGCCAGTAGCCTCTGGGCGGCGGGCTCCAATGAGCAGTTCTTC. Translation gives CASSLWAAGSNEQFF. The J gene is TRBJ2-1, the V gene TRBV19; weak D call: TRBD2 (5 bases). CDR1 is LNHDA and CDR2 is SQIVND in the germline V gene (reference sequence). The CDR3 runs 15 residues. Trimming removed 6 bases from V and 6 bases from J, with 18 bases in between.

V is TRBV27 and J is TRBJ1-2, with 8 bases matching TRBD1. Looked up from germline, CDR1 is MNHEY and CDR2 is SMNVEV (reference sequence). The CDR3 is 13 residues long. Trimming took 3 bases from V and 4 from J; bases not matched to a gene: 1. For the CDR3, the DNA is TGTGCCAGCAGTTTTGGGACAGGCTATGGCTACACCTTC. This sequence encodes CASSFGTGYGYTF.

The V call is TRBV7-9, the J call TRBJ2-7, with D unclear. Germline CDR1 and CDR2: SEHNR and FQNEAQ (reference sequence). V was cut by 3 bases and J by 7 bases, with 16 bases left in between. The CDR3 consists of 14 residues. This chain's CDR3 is CASSFRSVLTEQYF. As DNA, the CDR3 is TGTGCCAGCAGCTTTCGGTCGGTACTGACGGAGCAGTACTTC.

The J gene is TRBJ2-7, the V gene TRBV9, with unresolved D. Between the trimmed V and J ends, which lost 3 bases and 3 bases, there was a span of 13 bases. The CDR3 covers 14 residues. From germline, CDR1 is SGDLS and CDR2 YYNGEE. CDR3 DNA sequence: TGTGCCAGCAGCGACAGCCCAATGGGCTACGAGCAGTACTTC. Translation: CASSDSPMGYEQYF.

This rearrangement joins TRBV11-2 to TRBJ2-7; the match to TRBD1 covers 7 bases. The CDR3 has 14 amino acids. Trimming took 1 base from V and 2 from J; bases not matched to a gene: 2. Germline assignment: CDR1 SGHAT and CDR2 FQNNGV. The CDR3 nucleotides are TGTGCCAGCAGCTTAGGACAGGGTCCCTACGAGCAGTACTTC. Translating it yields CASSLGQGPYEQYF.

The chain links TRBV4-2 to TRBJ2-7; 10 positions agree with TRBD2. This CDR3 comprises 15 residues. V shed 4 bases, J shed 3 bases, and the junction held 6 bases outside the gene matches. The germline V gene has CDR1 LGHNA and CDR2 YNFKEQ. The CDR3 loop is CASSLGLAGDYEQYF. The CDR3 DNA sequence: TGTGCCAGCAGCCTCGGGCTAGCGGGAGACTACGAGCAGTACTTC.

The CDR3 sequence is CAISGWIYTGELFF. For the CDR3, the DNA is TGTGCCATCAGTGGTTGGATCTACACCGGGGAGCTGTTTTTT. The chain combines TRBV10-3 with TRBJ2-2; D unresolved. V lost 4 bases and J 3 bases, leaving 9 bases between the germline ends. CDR3 length equals 14 residues. The germline V gene encodes CDR1 ENHRY and CDR2 SYGVKD.

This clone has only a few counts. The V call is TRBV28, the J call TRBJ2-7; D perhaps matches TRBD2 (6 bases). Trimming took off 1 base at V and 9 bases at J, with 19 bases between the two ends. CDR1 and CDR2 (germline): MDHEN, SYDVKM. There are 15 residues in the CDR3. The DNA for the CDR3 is TGTGCCAGCAGTTTATTAGGGCCGGGAGCCCTGGGGCAGTACTTC. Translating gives CASSLLGPGALGQYF.

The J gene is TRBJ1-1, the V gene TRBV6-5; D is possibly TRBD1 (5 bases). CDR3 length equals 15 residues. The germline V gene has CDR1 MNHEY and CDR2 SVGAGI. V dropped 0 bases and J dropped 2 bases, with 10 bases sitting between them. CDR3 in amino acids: CASSYSGPANTEAFF. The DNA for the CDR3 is TGTGCCAGCAGTTACTCGGGGCCTGCAAACACTGAAGCTTTCTTT.

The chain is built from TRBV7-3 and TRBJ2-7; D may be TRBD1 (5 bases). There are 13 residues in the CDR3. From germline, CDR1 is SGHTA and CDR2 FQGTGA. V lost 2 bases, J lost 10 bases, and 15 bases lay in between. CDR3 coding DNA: TGTGCCAGCAGCTTAGGGGCCGATGGGGTTCAGTACTTC. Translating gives CASSLGADGVQYF.